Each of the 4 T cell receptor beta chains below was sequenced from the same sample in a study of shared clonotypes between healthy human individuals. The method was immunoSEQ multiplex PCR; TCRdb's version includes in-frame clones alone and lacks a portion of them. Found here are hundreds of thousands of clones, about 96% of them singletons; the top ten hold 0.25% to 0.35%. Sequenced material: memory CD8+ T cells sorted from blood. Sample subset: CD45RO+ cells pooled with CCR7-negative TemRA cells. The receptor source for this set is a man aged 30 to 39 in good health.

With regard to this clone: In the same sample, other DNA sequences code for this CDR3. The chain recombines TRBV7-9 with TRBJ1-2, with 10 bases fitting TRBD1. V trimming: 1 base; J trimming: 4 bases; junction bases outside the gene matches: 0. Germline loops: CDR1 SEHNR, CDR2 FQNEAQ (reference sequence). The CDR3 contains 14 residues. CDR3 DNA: TGTGCCAGCAGCTTAGGGGACAGGGGCTATGGCTACACCTTC. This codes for CASSLGDRGYGYTF.

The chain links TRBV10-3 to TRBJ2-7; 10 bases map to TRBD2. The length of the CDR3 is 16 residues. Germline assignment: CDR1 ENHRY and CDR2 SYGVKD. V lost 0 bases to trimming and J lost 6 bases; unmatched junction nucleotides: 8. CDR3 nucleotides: TGTGCCATCAGTGAGTCGTCCAGACTAGCGGGCGGCGAGCAGTACTTC. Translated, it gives CAISESSRLAGGEQYF.

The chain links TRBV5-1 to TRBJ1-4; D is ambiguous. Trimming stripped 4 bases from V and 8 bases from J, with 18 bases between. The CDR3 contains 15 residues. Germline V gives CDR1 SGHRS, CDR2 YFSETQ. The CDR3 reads CASSDTGDIVEKLFF. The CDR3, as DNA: TGCGCCAGCAGCGACACCGGAGACATTGTAGAAAAACTGTTTTTT.

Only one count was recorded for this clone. CDR3 in DNA: TGTGCCAGCAGTGAATACCCAATACTAGCGGGAGGGGATGAGCAGTTCTTC. Amino acid sequence: CASSEYPILAGGDEQFF. The gene calls are TRBV6-4 and TRBJ2-1, with TRBD2 identical over 13 bases. J was trimmed by 8 bases and V by 3 bases; bases with no gene match: 10. The CDR3 loop spans 17 amino acids. Germline V lookup: CDR1 MRHNA, CDR2 SNTAGT.